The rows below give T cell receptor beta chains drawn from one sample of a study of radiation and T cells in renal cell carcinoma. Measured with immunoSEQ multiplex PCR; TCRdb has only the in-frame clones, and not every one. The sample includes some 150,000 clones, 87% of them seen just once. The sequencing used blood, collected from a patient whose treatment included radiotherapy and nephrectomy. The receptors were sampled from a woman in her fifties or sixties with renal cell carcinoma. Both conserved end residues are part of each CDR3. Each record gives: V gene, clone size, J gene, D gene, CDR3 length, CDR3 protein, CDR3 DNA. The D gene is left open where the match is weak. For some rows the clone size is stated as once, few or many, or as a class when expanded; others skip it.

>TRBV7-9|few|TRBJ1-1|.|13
CASSKGGNTEAFF
TGTGCCAGCAGCAAGGGGGGGAACACTGAAGCTTTCTTT
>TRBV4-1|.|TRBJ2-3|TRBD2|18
CASSPNWRAGGGTDTQYF
TGCGCCAGCAGCCCTAACTGGAGAGCGGGGGGAGGTACAGATACGCAGTATTTT
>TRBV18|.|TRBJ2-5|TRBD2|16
CASSPPVAAGGVVQYF
TGTGCCAGCTCACCACCGGTTGCAGCGGGGGGCGTGGTCCAGTACTTC
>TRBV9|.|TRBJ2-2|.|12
CASSVVNGELFF
TGTGCCAGCAGCGTAGTGAACGGGGAGCTGTTTTTT
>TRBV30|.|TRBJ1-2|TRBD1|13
CAWADRGIDGYTF
TGTGCCTGGGCGGACAGGGGGATCGATGGCTACACCTTC
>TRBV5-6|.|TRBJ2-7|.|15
CASSLVASPWDEQYF
TGTGCCAGCAGCTTGGTTGCGTCTCCGTGGGACGAGCAGTACTTC
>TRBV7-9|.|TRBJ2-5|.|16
CASSRRSLGFGETQYF
TGTGCCAGCAGCCGCCGGAGCCTGGGCTTCGGAGAGACCCAGTACTTC
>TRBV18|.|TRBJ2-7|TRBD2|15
CASSPTSGGAYEQYF
TGTGCCAGCTCACCAACTAGCGGGGGGGCCTACGAGCAGTACTTC
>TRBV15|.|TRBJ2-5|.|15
CATRFGGSAQETQYF
TGTGCCACCAGATTCGGGGGATCCGCACAAGAGACCCAGTACTTC
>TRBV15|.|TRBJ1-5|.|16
CATSREYTGVNQPQHF
TGTGCCACCAGCAGAGAGTATACCGGGGTCAATCAGCCCCAGCATTTT
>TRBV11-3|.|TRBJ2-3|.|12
CASSPNTDTQYF
TGTGCCAGCAGCCCCAACACAGATACGCAGTATTTT
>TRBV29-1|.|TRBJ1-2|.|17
CSVEELDKPPNLYGYTF
TGCAGCGTTGAAGAACTCGACAAACCACCGAATCTTTATGGCTACACCTTC
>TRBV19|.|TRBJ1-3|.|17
CASSTPDSRLSGNTIYF
TGTGCCAGTAGTACCCCGGACAGCAGACTATCTGGAAACACCATATATTTT
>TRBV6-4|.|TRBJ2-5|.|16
CASSDSPGAYEKTQYF
TGTGCCAGCAGTGACTCGCCAGGGGCTTATGAAAAGACCCAGTACTTC
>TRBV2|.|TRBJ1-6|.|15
CASSYNRDDNSPLHF
TGTGCCAGCTCCTACAACAGGGACGATAATTCACCCCTCCACTTT
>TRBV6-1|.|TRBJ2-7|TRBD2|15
CASSETPGRDYEQYF
TGTGCCAGCAGTGAAACCCCGGGGAGGGACTACGAGCAGTACTTC
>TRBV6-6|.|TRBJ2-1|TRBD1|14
CASSLQGEWDEQFF
TGTGCCAGCAGTTTACAGGGGGAATGGGATGAGCAGTTCTTC
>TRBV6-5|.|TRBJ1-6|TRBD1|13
CASRDRDNSPLHF
TGTGCCAGCAGAGACAGGGATAATTCACCCCTCCACTTT
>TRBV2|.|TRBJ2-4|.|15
CASSETASPGNIQYF
TGTGCCAGCAGTGAAACGGCCTCCCCCGGGAACATTCAGTACTTC
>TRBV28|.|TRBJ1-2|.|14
CASSFTRINYGYTF
TGTGCCAGCAGTTTTACCAGGATTAACTATGGCTACACCTTC